This TCR beta chain came from a study of blood T cells in healthy people across ages. Combining a sample-barcoded 5' primer with a J-beta primer mix, a second PCR ran for roughly 7 to 12 cycles. TCRdb processed the 5' RACE reads anew with MiXCR; each CDR3 protein has one entry. The sample records around 970,000 distinct CDR3 sequences, roughly 51% being singletons. The V and J ends lost 5 bases and 2 bases respectively, with 13 bases between them. Germline lookup yields CDR1 SEHNR and CDR2 FQNEAQ (reference sequence). The CDR3 length is 14 residues. Study outcomes and limitations: Possibly confounding the expanded clonotype changes was the fact that donor CMV status was unknown.

This clonotype was seen a few times. No antigen is known for it. The origin of this receptor is a woman aged 60-70 years in good health. The J gene is TRBJ2-7, the V gene TRBV7-9, with D possibly TRBD1 on 6 matching bases. Sequenced input: blood. CDR3 DNA sequence: TGTGCCAGCAGCGTACCGGGACAAGCCTACGAGCAGTACTTC. Translating gives CASSVPGQAYEQYF.